Following are 27 T cell receptor beta chains from one sample sequenced in a study of radiation and T cells in renal cell carcinoma. Generated by immunoSEQ multiplex PCR, the TCRdb table keeps only in-frame clones and is missing some. The data show 23,000 or so clones, with 58% seen just once and 20% to 25% held by the top ten. This sample's treatment: treatment-naive control, cytoreductive nephrectomy. Sequenced material: tumor tissue, taken from a patient whose treatment was nephrectomy without radiotherapy. Receptors originate from a man in his forties or fifties with renal cell carcinoma.

The chain carries TRBV7-8 and TRBJ2-2, with TRBD2 matching 11 bases. The CDR3 has 20 residues. CDR1 SGHVS and CDR2 FQNEAQ come from the germline V gene. J gave up 5 bases and V 1 base, and 15 bases lay outside the gene matches. CDR3 coding DNA: TGTGCCAGCAGCTTAGGTCCCTGGGCTAGCGGGGGGTCAAGGACCGGGGAGCTGTTTTTT. It is translated as CASSLGPWASGGSRTGELFF.

This clone was seen a few times. The V call is TRBV4-1, the J call TRBJ1-2; D not resolved. Between the trimmed V and J ends, which lost 0 bases and 2 bases, there was a span of 13 bases. The CDR3 length is 16 residues. The germline CDR1 and CDR2 sequences are MGHRA and YSYEKL. In nucleotides, the CDR3 is TGCGCCAGCAGCCAAGAGAGGACGTTGTTGAACTATGGCTACACCTTC. Translation: CASSQERTLLNYGYTF.

This clone was detected a few times. This sequence joins TRBV4-2 and TRBJ1-6, with no clear D. Trimming cost V 0 bases and J 7 bases, with 13 bases left between them. Per the germline V gene, CDR1 is LGHNA and CDR2 is YNFKEQ. CDR3 size: 16 residues. The DNA for the CDR3 is TGTGCCAGCAGCCAAGACGGCCCGGGAAACAATTCACCCCTCCACTTT. Protein: CASSQDGPGNNSPLHF.

Details on this clone: Other DNA sequences from this sample encode an identical CDR3 as well. CDR3 protein: CASSSSGGYNEQFF. CDR3 nucleotides: TGCGCCAGCAGCTCCTCGGGGGGCTACAATGAGCAGTTCTTC. V usage is TRBV5-1 and J usage is TRBJ2-1; 7 bases align to TRBD2. The CDR3 runs 14 residues. Germline CDR1 reads SGHRS; CDR2 reads YFSETQ. The J segment lost 3 bases and the V segment lost 3 bases, leaving 3 bases of the junction unmatched.

The chain joins TRBV7-3 to TRBJ1-1; 7 nucleotides match TRBD1. The CDR3 runs 16 residues. CDR1 and CDR2 from the germline V gene are SGHTA and FQGTGA. V shed 5 bases, J shed 4 bases, and the junction held 13 bases outside the gene matches. The CDR3 is CASSNFPGRQGTEAFF. As DNA, the CDR3 is TGTGCCAGCAGCAACTTCCCCGGGCGACAGGGCACTGAAGCTTTCTTT.

The rearrangement joins TRBV5-1 to TRBJ1-1, with a tentative D call TRBD1 (5 bases). Germline V lookup: CDR1 SGHRS, CDR2 YFSETQ. The CDR3 is 17 amino acids. The V gene lost 0 bases and the J gene lost 0 bases, with 15 bases spanning the gap. The CDR3 nucleotides read TGCGCCAGCAGCTTGGAGGGGCCGATACTTATGAACACTGAAGCTTTCTTT. It translates to CASSLEGPILMNTEAFF.

The chain uses TRBV6-1 and TRBJ2-2, with D possibly TRBD1 on 6 matching bases. The CDR3 is 14 residues long. Germline V gene data show CDR1 as MNHNS and CDR2 as SASEGT. Trimming left V 5 bases short and J 4 bases short, with 11 bases between. CDR3 coding DNA: TGTGCCAGCAGTTCGGGACATAGCACCGGGGAGCTGTTTTTT. Encoded protein: CASSSGHSTGELFF.

This clone was recorded many times. The CDR3 DNA reads as TGCGCCAGCAGCTTGGGAGGAGGCTACACTGAAGCTTTCTTT. Translated: CASSLGGGYTEAFF. The gene calls are TRBV5-1 and TRBJ1-1; no firm D call. Per the germline V gene, CDR1 is SGHRS and CDR2 is YFSETQ. This CDR3 has 14 residues. V was cut by 0 bases and J by 3 bases, with 9 bases left in between. The full variable domain, in which reference TRBV5-1 and TRBJ1-1 provide the parts outside the CDR3, is KAGVTQTPRYLIKTRGQQVTLSCSPISGHRSVSWYQQTPGQGLQFLFEYFSETQRNKGNFPGRFSGRQFSNSRSEMNVSTLELGDSALYLCASSLGGGYTEAFFGQGTRLTVV.

The chain combines TRBV28 with TRBJ2-1, with D perhaps assigned TRBD1 or TRBD2 (5 bases each). This CDR3 has 16 amino acids. The ends were cut back, 3 bases at V and 4 bases at J, with 16 bases in the middle. CDR1 and CDR2 (germline): MDHEN, SYDVKM. In DNA form, the CDR3 reads TGTGCCAGCAGTTTGGCACTAGGGGAACTTTACAATGAGCAGTTCTTC. Amino acids: CASSLALGELYNEQFF.

V and J are TRBV7-6 and TRBJ1-4, with D perhaps matching TRBD1 (6 bases). Trimming stripped 1 base from V and 5 bases from J, with 14 bases between. Per germline, CDR1 SGHVS and CDR2 FNYEAQ. This CDR3 region has 16 residues. The CDR3 reads CASSLGGGARNEKLFF. The CDR3 DNA sequence: TGTGCCAGCAGCTTAGGAGGGGGAGCTAGGAATGAAAAACTGTTTTTT.

The chain is built from TRBV14 and TRBJ2-5; D not certain. CDR1 is SGHDN and CDR2 is FVKESK in the germline V gene. The CDR3 loop spans 13 amino acids. The V end was cut by 4 bases, the J end by 5 bases, with 11 bases between. CDR3 DNA sequence: TGTGCCAGCAGCCCTACAGATCAGGAGACCCAGTACTTC. This encodes CASSPTDQETQYF.

The chain carries TRBV4-2 and TRBJ1-2, with a weak D call TRBD1 (5 bases). The CDR3 has 16 amino acids. Germline CDR1 is LGHNA and CDR2 is YNFKEQ. The ends were cut back, 4 bases at V and 6 bases at J, with 21 bases in the middle. Here the CDR3 reads CASSPPGAGFLDGYTF. The DNA for the CDR3 is TGTGCCAGCAGCCCCCCCGGGGCTGGCTTTTTGGATGGCTACACCTTC.

The rearrangement uses TRBV7-9 and TRBJ2-1, with no clear D. Per the germline V gene, CDR1 is SEHNR and CDR2 is FQNEAQ (reference sequence). Trimming stripped 5 bases from V and 6 bases from J, with 5 bases between. There are 11 residues in the CDR3. Here the CDR3 reads CASSQANEQFF. CDR3 bases: TGTGCCAGCAGCCAGGCCAATGAGCAGTTCTTC.

This clone was observed a handful of times. The V and J genes are TRBV7-2 and TRBJ1-1; 10 bases match TRBD1. Trimming at V came to 3 bases and at J to 0 bases, leaving 13 bases not matched to a gene. This CDR3 has 19 amino acids. Germline V CDR1 and CDR2: SGHTA, FQGNSA. The DNA of the CDR3 is TGTGCCAGCAGCTTTCGGACGCTCGGGACAGGGGAGTTGAACACTGAAGCTTTCTTT. This encodes CASSFRTLGTGELNTEAFF. Supplemented by reference TRBV7-2 and TRBJ1-1, the full variable domain reads GAGVSQSPSNKVTEKGKDVELRCDPISGHTALYWYRQSLGQGLEFLIYFQGNSAPDKSGLPSDRFSAERTGGSVSTLTIQRTQQEDSAVYLCASSFRTLGTGELNTEAFFGQGTRLTVV.

Only a few counts were recorded for this clone. This chain joins TRBV6-1 and TRBJ1-1; D not resolved. The CDR3 runs 15 residues. Germline assignment: CDR1 MNHNS and CDR2 SASEGT. Between the trimmed V and J ends, which lost 7 bases and 0 bases, there was a span of 15 bases. CDR3 sequence (DNA): TGTGCCAGCACCATGCTAGGGCCCATGAACACTGAAGCTTTCTTT. This gives the protein CASTMLGPMNTEAFF.

This clone was seen a handful of times. This sequence joins TRBV20-1 and TRBJ1-1; D remains ambiguous. V was shortened by 1 base and J by 7 bases, with 7 bases between the two germline ends. This CDR3 has 11 residues. Germline assignment: CDR1 DFQATT and CDR2 SNEGSKA (reference sequence). The CDR3 reads CSARAPDEAFF. DNA for the CDR3: TGCAGTGCTAGAGCCCCAGATGAAGCTTTCTTT.

The V call is TRBV27, the J call TRBJ1-5; D uncertain. Per the germline V gene, CDR1 is MNHEY and CDR2 is SMNVEV (reference sequence). There are 15 residues in the CDR3. The V end was cut by 3 bases, the J end by 3 bases, with 12 bases between. CDR3 amino acids: CASSLGSEDNQPQHF. CDR3 bases: TGTGCCAGCAGTTTGGGCAGTGAGGACAATCAGCCCCAGCATTTT.

The rearrangement joins TRBV10-3 to TRBJ1-4, with D possibly TRBD1 on 6 matching bases. CDR3 size: 16 residues. Trimming shortened V by 3 bases and J by 10 bases, and 21 bases separated the two germline ends. Germline V gives CDR1 ENHRY, CDR2 SYGVKD. This CDR3 is CAISDSRGGGIVKLFF. In nucleotides, the CDR3 is TGTGCCATCAGTGATTCCCGAGGAGGGGGAATAGTAAAACTGTTTTTT.

This clone was seen only a few times. The rearrangement joins TRBV7-9 to TRBJ2-7; TRBD1 might be the D (6 bases). The CDR3 has 16 amino acids. Germline V CDR1 and CDR2: SEHNR, FQNEAQ (reference sequence). V lost 0 bases and J lost 4, with 16 bases in between. The CDR3 here is CASSLAQGTHRYEQYF. In DNA form, the CDR3 reads TGTGCCAGCAGCTTAGCCCAGGGGACCCACCGATACGAGCAGTACTTC.

This clone was observed a handful of times. The chain links TRBV28 to TRBJ2-1, with TRBD2 identical over 8 bases. CDR1 is MDHEN, CDR2 SYDVKM, per germline. The CDR3 loop spans 15 amino acids. The ends lost 2 bases at V and 2 bases at J; junction bases unmatched: 2. CDR3 sequence reads: CASSLEAGAYNEQFF. The CDR3 DNA reads TGTGCCAGCAGTTTAGAAGCGGGGGCCTACAATGAGCAGTTCTTC.

The chain links TRBV7-9 to TRBJ2-5; 8 nucleotides align to TRBD1. V trimming: 1 base; J trimming: 4 bases; junction bases outside the gene matches: 5. The CDR3 runs 15 residues. CDR1 and CDR2 (germline): SEHNR, FQNEAQ (reference sequence). The CDR3 sequence: CASSLDVTGAETQYF. As DNA, the CDR3 is TGTGCCAGCAGCTTAGATGTGACAGGGGCAGAGACCCAGTACTTC.

The chain carries TRBV5-1 and TRBJ2-1; D is undetermined. V lost 2 bases, J lost 2 bases, and 5 bases lay in between. The CDR3 runs 13 residues. Looked up from germline, CDR1 is SGHRS and CDR2 is YFSETQ. The CDR3 DNA reads as TGCGCCAGCAGCTTAACTACCTACAATGAGCAGTTCTTC. The encoded protein is CASSLTTYNEQFF. Filled out from reference TRBV5-1 and TRBJ2-1, the complete variable domain reads KAGVTQTPRYLIKTRGQQVTLSCSPISGHRSVSWYQQTPGQGLQFLFEYFSETQRNKGNFPGRFSGRQFSNSRSEMNVSTLELGDSALYLCASSLTTYNEQFFGPGTRLTVL.

The chain links TRBV29-1 to TRBJ2-3; D possibly matches TRBD1 or TRBD2 (5 bases each). CDR1 is SQVTM, CDR2 ANQGSEA, per germline. Trimming took 3 bases from V and 1 from J, leaving 8 bases between them. The CDR3 is 13 residues long. The CDR3: CSVDQGGTDTQYF. The CDR3 nucleotides read TGCAGCGTTGACCAGGGAGGCACAGATACGCAGTATTTT.

The chain has TRBV6-5 and TRBJ1-1; D remains ambiguous. The V gene's germline CDR1 is MNHEY and CDR2 SVGAGI. With 2 bases removed from V and 4 bases from J, the gap between germline ends came to 8 bases. The CDR3 has 13 amino acids. The CDR3 sequence: CASSYEEGTEAFF. Written as DNA, the CDR3 is TGTGCCAGCAGTTACGAGGAGGGCACTGAAGCTTTCTTT.

This sequence joins TRBV4-1 and TRBJ1-1, with D maybe TRBD1 (5 bases). V dropped 0 bases and J dropped 7 bases, with 18 bases sitting between them. There are 16 residues in the CDR3. Germline values: CDR1 MGHRA, CDR2 YSYEKL. In DNA form, the CDR3 reads TGCGCCAGCAGCCAAGATGGGGGACCCTTAACAAGTGAAGCTTTCTTT. Protein: CASSQDGGPLTSEAFF.

This clone is medium-sized. The chain has TRBV5-8 and TRBJ2-3; D possibly corresponds to TRBD2 (6 bases). The CDR3 totals 17 residues. V was pared by 0 bases and J by 0 bases, with 14 bases between. Germline V gene sequence: CDR1 SGHTS, CDR2 YDEGEE. DNA for the CDR3: TGTGCCAGCAGCTTGGTATCGGAGGGTTTCAGCACAGATACGCAGTATTTT. It is translated as CASSLVSEGFSTDTQYF.

This rearrangement joins TRBV29-1 to TRBJ1-2; maybe TRBD1 (6 bases). Germline lookup yields CDR1 SQVTM and CDR2 ANQGSEA. The CDR3 is 15 amino acids. V dropped 7 bases and J dropped 6 bases, with 24 bases sitting between them. The CDR3 loop reads CSGAIHSTGMNGYTF. CDR3 coding DNA: TGCAGCGGTGCTATTCACTCCACAGGGATGAATGGCTACACCTTC.